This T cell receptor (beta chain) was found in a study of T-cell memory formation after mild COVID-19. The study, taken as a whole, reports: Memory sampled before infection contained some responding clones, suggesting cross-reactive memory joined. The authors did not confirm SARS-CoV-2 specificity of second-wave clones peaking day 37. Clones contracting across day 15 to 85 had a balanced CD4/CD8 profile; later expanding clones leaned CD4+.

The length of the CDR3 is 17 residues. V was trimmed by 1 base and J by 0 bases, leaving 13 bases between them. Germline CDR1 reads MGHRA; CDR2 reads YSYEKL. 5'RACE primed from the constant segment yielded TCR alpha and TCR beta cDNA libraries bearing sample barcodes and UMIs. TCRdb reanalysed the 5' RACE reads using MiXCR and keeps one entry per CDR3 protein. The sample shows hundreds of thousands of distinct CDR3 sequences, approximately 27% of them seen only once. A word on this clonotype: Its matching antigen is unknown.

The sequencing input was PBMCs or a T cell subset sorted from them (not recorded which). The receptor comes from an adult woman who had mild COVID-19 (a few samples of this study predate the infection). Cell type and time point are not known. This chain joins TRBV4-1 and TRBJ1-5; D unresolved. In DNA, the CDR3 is TGCGCCAGCAGCCAAGTTGCGGCGACTTATAGCAATCAGCCCCAGCATTTT. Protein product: CASSQVAATYSNQPQHF.